This T cell receptor (beta chain) was identified in a study of blood T cell repertoires in COVID-19. Study context: The United States, Italy and Spain provided the acute and convalescent COVID-19 samples. In each case, the material was cDNA or gDNA derived from T cells, B-cell-depleted T cells, or PBMCs.

This clone rates as medium-sized. This CDR3 has 16 residues. Germline V CDR1 and CDR2: SGHRS, YFSETQ. The ends were cut back, 1 base at V and 3 bases at J, with 14 bases in the middle. In the study's own analysis: Amplification from reference gene primers served as the basis for estimated nucleated cell counts. Only in-frame clones appear in the TCRdb table, and some are missing; sequencing was by immunoSEQ multiplex PCR. D and trimming were read from the DNA, whereas the V and J calls and clone size are those reported in that table. The repertoire has some 200,000 clones, approximately 83% of them found once; the top ten carry approximately 3%.

The receptor was isolated from a woman in her 30s who had recovered from COVID-19. Sample: peripheral blood. The V call is TRBV5-1, the J call TRBJ2-1, with TRBD1 as a possible D gene (6 bases). The CDR3 sequence: CASSLFRKGGYNEQFF. As DNA, the CDR3 is TGCGCCAGCAGCTTGTTCAGAAAAGGGGGCTACAATGAGCAGTTCTTC.